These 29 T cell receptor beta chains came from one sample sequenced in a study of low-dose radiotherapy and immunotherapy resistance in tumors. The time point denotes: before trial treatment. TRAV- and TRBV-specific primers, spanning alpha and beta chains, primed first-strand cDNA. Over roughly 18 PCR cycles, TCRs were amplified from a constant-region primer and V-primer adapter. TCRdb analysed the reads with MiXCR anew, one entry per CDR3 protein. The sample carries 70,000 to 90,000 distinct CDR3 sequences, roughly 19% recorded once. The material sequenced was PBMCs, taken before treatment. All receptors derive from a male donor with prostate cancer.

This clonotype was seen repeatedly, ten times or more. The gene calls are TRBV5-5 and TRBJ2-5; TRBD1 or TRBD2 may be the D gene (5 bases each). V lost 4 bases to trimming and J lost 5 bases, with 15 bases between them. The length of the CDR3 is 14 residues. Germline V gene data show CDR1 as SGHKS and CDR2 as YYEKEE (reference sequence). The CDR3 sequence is CASSPDGTRETQYF. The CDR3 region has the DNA TGTGCCAGCAGCCCGGACGGGACCAGGGAGACCCAGTACTTC.

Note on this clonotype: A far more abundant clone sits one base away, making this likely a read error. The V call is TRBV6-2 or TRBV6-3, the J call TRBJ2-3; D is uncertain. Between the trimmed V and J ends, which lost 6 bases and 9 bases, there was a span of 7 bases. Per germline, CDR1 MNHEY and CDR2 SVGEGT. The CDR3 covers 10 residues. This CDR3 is CASSLETQYF. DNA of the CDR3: TGTGCCAGCAGCCTGGAGACGCAGTATTTT.

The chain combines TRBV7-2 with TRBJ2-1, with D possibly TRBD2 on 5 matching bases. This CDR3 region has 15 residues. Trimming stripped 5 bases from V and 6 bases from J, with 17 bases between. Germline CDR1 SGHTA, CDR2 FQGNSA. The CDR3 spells CASSRRMGRINEQFF. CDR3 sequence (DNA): TGTGCCAGCAGCCGCAGAATGGGGAGAATCAATGAGCAGTTCTTC.

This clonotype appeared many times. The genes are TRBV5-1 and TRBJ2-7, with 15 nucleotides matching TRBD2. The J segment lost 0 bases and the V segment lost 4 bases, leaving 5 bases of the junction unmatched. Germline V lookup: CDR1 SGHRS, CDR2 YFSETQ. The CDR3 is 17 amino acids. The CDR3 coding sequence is TGCGCCAGCAGCCCGGGACTAGCGGGGGGACTCTCCTACGAGCAGTACTTC. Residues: CASSPGLAGGLSYEQYF.

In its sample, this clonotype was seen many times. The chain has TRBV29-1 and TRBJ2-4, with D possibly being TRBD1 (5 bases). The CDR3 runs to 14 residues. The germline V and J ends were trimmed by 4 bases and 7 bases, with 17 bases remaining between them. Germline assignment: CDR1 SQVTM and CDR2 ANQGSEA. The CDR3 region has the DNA TGCAGCGTTGTAGAAGCCTCAAGGGGTAACATTCAGTACTTC. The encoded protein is CSVVEASRGNIQYF.

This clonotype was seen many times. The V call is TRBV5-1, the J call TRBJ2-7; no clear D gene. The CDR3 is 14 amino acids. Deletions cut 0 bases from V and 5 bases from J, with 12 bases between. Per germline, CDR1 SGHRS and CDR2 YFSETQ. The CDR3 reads CASSLAGQIHEQYF. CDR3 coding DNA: TGCGCCAGCAGCTTGGCGGGTCAGATCCACGAGCAGTACTTC. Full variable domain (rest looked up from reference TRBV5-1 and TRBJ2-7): KAGVTQTPRYLIKTRGQQVTLSCSPISGHRSVSWYQQTPGQGLQFLFEYFSETQRNKGNFPGRFSGRQFSNSRSEMNVSTLELGDSALYLCASSLAGQIHEQYFGPGTRLTVT.

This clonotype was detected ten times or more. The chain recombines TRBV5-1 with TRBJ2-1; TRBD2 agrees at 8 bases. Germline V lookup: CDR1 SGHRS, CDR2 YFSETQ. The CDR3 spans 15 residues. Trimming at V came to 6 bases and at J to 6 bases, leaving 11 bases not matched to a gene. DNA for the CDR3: TGCGCCAGCACTCTCGGACTAGCCGGGACCAATGAGCAGTTCTTC. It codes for CASTLGLAGTNEQFF.

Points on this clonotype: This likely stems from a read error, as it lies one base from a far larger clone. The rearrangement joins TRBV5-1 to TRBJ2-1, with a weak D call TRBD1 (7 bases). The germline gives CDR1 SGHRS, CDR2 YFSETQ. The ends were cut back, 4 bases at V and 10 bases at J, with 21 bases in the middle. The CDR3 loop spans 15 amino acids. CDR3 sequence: CASSPQARGAYEQFF. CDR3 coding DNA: TGCGCCAGCAGCCCACAGGCCAGGGGGGCCTACGAGCAGTTCTTC. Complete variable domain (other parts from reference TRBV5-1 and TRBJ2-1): KAGVTQTPRYLIKTRGQQVTLSCSPISGHRSVSWYQQTPGQGLQFLFEYFSETQRNKGNFPGRFSGRQFSNSRSEMNVSTLELGDSALYLCASSPQARGAYEQFFGPGTRLTVL.

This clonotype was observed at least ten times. DNA of the CDR3: TGTGCCAGCACCGACTACCGGGACTTAAATCAGCCCCAGCATTTT. Translated, it gives CASTDYRDLNQPQHF. This chain links TRBV7-9 with TRBJ1-5, with D possibly matching TRBD1 (5 bases). The V end lost 7 bases, the J end lost 4 bases, and 17 bases lay between the germline ends. From germline, CDR1 is SEHNR and CDR2 FQNEAQ (reference sequence). The CDR3 contains 15 residues.

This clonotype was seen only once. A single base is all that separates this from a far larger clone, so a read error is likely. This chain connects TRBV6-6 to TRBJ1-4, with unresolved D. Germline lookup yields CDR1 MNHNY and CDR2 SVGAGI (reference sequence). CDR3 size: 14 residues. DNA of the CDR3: TGTACCAGCAGCCCGGGCCGGGGTAATGAAAAACTGTTTTTT. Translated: CTSSPGRGNEKLFF.

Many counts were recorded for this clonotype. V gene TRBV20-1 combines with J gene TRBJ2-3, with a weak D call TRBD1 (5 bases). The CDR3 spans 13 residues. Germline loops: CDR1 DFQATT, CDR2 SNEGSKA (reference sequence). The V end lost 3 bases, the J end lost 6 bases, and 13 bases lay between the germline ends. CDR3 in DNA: TGCAGTGCTAGTCTTTCTAGGGGCGATACGCAGTATTTT. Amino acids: CSASLSRGDTQYF.

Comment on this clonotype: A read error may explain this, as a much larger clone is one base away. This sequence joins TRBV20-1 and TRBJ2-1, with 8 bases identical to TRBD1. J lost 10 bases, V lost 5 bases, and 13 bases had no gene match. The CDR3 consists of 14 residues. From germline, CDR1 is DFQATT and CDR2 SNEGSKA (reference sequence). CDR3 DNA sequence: TGCAGTGCTGAGGACAGGGAAGAGGGGTACGAGCAGTTCTTC. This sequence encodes CSAEDREEGYEQFF.

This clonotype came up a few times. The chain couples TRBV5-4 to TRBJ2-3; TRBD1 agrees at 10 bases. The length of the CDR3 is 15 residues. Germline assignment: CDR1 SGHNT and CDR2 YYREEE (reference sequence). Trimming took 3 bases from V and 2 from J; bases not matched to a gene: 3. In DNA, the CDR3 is TGTGCCAGCAGCTGGGGACAGGGGACCACAGATACGCAGTATTTT. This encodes CASSWGQGTTDTQYF.

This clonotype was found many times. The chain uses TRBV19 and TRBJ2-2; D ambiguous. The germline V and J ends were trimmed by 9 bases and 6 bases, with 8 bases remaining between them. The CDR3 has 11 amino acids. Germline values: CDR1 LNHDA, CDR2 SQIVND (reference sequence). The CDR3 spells CASRASGELFF. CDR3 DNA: TGTGCCAGCCGGGCCTCCGGGGAGCTGTTTTTT.

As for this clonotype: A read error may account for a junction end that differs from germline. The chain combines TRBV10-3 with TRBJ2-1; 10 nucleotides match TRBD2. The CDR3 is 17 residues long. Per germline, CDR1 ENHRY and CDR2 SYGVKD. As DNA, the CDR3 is TGTGCCCTCAGCGAGTCGAGGGCTAGCGGGGGAAGTGATGAGCAGTTCTTC. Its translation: CALSESRASGGSDEQFF.

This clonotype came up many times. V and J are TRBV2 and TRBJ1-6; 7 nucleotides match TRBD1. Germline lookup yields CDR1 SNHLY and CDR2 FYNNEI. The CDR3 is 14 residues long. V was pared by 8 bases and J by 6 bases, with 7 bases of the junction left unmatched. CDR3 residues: CASERDRANSPLHF. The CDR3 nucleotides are TGTGCCAGCGAGCGGGACAGAGCTAATTCACCCCTCCACTTT.

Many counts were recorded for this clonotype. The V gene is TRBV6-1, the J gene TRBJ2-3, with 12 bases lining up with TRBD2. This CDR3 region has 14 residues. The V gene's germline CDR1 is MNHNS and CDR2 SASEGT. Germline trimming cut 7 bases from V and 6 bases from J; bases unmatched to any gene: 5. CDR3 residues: CASKASGGADTQYF. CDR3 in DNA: TGTGCCAGCAAGGCTAGCGGGGGGGCCGATACGCAGTATTTT.

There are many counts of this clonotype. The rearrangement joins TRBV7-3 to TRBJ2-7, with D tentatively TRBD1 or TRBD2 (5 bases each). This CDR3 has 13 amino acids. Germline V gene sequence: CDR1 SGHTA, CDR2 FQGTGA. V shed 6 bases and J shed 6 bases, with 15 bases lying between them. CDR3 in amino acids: CASSLVPRGEQYF. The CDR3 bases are TGTGCCAGCAGTCTTGTCCCGAGGGGCGAGCAGTACTTC.

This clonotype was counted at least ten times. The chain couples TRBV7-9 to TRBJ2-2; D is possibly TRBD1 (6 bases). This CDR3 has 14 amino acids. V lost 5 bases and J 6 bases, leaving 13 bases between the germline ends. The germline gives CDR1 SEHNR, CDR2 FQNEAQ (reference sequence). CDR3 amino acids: CASSEQQGPGELFF. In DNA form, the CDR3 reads TGTGCCAGCAGCGAACAACAGGGTCCCGGGGAGCTGTTTTTT.

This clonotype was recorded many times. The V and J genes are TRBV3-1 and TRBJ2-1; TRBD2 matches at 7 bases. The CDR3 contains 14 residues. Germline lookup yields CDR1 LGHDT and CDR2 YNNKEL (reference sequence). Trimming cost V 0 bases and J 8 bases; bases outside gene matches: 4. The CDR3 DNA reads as TGTGCCAGCAGCCAAGACGGGGGGTGGGATGAGCAGTTCTTC. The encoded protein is CASSQDGGWDEQFF.

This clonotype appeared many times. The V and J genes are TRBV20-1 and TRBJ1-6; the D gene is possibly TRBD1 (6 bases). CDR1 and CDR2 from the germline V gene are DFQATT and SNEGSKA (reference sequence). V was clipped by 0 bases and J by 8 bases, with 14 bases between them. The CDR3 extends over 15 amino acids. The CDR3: CSAREHPGQYSPLHF. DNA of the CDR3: TGCAGTGCTAGAGAGCATCCAGGACAGTATTCACCCCTCCACTTT.

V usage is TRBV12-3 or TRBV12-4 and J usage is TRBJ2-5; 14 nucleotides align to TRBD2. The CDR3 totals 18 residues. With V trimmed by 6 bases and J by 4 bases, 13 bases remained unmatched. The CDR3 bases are TGTGCCAGCAGCTACTTCGGGACTAGCGGGGGATCAGTAGAGACCCAGTACTTC. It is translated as CASSYFGTSGGSVETQYF.

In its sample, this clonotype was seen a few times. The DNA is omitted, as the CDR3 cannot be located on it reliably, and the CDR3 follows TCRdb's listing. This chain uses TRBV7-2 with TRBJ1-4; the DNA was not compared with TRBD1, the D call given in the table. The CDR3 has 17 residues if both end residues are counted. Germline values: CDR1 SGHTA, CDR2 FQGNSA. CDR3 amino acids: CASSTRTGGEKLFFFFF.

This CDR3 is CATQRLDTQYF. CDR3 DNA: TGTGCCACTCAACGACTAGATACGCAGTATTTT. This chain connects TRBV19 to TRBJ2-3; D is unresolved. Germline lookup yields CDR1 LNHDA and CDR2 SQIVND (reference sequence). V lost 10 bases to trimming and J lost 5 bases, with 10 bases between them. The CDR3 has 11 residues. Full variable domain (outside the CDR3, taken from reference TRBV19 and TRBJ2-3): DGGITQSPKYLFRKEGQNVTLSCEQNLNHDAMYWYRQDPGQGLRLIYYSQIVNDFQKGDIAEGYSVSREKKESFPLTVTSAQKNPTAFYLCATQRLDTQYFGPGTRLTVL.

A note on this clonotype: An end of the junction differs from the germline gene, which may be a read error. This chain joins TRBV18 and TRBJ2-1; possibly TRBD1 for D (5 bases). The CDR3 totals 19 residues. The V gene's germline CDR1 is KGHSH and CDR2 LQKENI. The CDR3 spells CASSPTSARAPFSYNVQFF. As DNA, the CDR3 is TGTGCCAGCTCACCAACCTCGGCCAGGGCGCCCTTTTCCTACAATGTGCAGTTCTTC.

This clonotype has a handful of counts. CDR3 loop: CASSFDRGELFF. The DNA for the CDR3 is TGCGCCAGCAGCTTTGACCGTGGGGAGCTGTTTTTT. The rearrangement joins TRBV5-1 to TRBJ2-2, with unresolved D. V shed 2 bases and J shed 8 bases, with 7 bases lying between them. The length of the CDR3 is 12 residues. Germline CDR1 SGHRS, CDR2 YFSETQ.

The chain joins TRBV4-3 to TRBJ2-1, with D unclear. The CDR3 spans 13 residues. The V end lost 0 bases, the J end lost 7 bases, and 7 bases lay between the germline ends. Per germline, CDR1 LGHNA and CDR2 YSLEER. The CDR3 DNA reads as TGCGCCAGCAGCCAAGACCAGGAGAATGAGCAGTTCTTC. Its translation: CASSQDQENEQFF.

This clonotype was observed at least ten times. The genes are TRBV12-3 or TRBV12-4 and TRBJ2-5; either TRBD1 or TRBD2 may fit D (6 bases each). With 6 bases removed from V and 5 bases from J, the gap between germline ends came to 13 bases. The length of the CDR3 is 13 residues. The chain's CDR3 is CASSRGGWETQYF. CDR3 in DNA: TGTGCCAGCAGCCGAGGGGGGTGGGAGACCCAGTACTTC.

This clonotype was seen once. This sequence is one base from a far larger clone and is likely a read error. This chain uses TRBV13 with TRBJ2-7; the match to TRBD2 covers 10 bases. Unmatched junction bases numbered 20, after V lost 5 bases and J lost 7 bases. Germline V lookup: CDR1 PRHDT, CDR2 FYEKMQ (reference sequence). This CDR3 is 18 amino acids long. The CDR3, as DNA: TGTGCCAGCAGCCCCGCGCAAGGAGAGCGGGGGGGCTGGCATGAGCAGTACTTC. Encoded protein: CASSPAQGERGGWHEQYF.